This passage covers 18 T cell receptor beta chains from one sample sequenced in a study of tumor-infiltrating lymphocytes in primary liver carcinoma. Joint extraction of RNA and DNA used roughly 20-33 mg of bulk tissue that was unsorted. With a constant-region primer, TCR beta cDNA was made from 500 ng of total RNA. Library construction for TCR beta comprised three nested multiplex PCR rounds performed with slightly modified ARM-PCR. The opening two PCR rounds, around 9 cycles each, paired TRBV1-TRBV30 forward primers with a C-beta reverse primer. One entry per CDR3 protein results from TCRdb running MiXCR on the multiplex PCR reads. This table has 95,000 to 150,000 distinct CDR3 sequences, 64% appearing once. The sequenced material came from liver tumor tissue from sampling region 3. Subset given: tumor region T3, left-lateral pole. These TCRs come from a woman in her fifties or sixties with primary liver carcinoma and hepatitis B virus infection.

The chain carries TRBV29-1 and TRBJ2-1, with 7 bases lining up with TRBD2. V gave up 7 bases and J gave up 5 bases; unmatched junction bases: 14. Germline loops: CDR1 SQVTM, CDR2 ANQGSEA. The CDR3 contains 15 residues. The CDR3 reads CSAGSVGGWDNEQFF. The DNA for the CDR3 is TGCAGCGCTGGTTCGGTGGGAGGGTGGGACAATGAGCAGTTCTTC.

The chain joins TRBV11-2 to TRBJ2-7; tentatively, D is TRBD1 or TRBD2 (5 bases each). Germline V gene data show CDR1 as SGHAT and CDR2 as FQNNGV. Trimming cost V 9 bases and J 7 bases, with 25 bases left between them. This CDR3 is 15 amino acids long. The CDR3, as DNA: TGTGCCAGGAGCCCCAAAGGGACGGCCTCGGGGGAGCAGTACTTC. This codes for CARSPKGTASGEQYF.

For the CDR3, the DNA is TGTGCCAGCAATTTGACTAGCGGTACCGCGCAGTACTTC. Amino acid sequence: CASNLTSGTAQYF. This chain links TRBV12-3 or TRBV12-4 with TRBJ2-7; 9 bases map to TRBD2. The CDR3 is 13 residues long. V was pared by 7 bases and J by 9 bases, with 10 bases of the junction left unmatched.

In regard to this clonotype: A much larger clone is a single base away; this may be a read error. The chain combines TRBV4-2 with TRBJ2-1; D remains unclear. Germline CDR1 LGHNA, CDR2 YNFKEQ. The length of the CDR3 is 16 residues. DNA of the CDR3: TGTGCCAGCAGCCAAGAAGCCTCCGGGTCCTACTATGAGCAGTTCTTC. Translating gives CASSQEASGSYYEQFF.

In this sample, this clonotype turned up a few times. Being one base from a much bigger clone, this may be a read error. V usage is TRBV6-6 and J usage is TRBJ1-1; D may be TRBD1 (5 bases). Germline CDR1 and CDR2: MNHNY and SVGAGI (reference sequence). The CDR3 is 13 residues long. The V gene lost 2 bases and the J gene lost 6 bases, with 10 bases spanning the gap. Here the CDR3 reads CASSYEGSAEAFF. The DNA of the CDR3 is TGTGCCAGCAGTTACGAGGGGAGCGCTGAAGCTTTCTTT.

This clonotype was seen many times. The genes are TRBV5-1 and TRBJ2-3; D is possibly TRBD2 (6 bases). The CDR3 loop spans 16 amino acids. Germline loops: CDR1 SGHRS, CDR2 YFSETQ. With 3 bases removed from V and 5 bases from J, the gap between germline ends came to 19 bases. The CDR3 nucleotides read TGCGCCAGCAGCTGGGGCGGGACTGGGGATGGAGATACGCAGTATTTT. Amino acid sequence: CASSWGGTGDGDTQYF.

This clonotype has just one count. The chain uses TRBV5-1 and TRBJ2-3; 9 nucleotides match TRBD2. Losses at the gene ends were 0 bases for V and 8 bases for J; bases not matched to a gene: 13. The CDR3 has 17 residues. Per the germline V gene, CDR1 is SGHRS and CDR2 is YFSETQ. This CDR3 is CASSLGLSGRSAATQYF. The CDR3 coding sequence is TGCGCCAGCAGCTTGGGCCTTAGCGGGAGAAGTGCAGCTACGCAGTATTTT.

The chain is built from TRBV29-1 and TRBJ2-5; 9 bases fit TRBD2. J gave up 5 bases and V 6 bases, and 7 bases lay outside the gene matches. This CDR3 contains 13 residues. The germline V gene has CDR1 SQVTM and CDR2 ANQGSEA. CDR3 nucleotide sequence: TGCAGCGTATCTCTAGCGGGAAGGGAGACCCAGTACTTC. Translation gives CSVSLAGRETQYF.

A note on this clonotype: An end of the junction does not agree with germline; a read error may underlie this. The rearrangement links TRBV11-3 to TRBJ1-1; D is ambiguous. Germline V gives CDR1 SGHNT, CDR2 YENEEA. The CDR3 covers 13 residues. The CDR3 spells CVSGRPDLPEAFF. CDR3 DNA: TGTGTCAGCGGCCGACCTGACCTGCCTGAAGCATTCTTT.

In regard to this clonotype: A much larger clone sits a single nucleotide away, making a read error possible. The chain's CDR3 is CAISEWLAGNSQGEQNF. CDR3 bases: TGTGCCATCAGTGAATGGCTAGCGGGCAACTCCCAGGGTGAGCAGAACTTC. The rearrangement uses TRBV10-3 and TRBJ2-7; 8 nucleotides agree with TRBD2. The length of the CDR3 is 17 residues. The germline V gene has CDR1 ENHRY and CDR2 SYGVKD.

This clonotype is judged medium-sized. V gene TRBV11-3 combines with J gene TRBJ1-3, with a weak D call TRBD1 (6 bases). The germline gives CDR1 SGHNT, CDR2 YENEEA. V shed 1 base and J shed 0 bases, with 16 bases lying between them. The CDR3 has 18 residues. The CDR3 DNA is TGTGCCAGCAGCTTAGTTCTGGACAGACATTTCTCTGGAAACACCATATATTTT. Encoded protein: CASSLVLDRHFSGNTIYF.

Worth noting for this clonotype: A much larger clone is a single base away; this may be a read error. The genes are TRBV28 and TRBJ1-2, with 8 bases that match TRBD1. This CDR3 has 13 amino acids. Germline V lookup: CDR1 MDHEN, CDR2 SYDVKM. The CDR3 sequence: CASSRTGIDGYAF. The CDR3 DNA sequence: TGTGCCAGCAGTCGGACAGGGATTGATGGCTACGCCTTC.

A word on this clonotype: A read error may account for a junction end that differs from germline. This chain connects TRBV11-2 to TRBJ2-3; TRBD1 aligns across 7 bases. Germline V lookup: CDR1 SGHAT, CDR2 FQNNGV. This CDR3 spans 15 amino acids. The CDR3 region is CVSSPHRGGLDTQYF. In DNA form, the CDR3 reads TGTGTCAGCAGCCCACATAGAGGGGGCTTAGATACGCAGTATTTT.

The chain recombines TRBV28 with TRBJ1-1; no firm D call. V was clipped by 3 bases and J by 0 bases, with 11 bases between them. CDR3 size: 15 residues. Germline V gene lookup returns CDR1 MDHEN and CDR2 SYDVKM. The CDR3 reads CASSLGGSLNTEAFF. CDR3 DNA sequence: TGTGCCAGCAGTTTGGGAGGGTCCTTGAACACTGAAGCTTTCTTT. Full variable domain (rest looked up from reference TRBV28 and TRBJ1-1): DVKVTQSSRYLVKRTGEKVFLECVQDMDHENMFWYRQDPGLGLRLIYFSYDVKMKEKGDIPEGYSVSREKKERFSLILESASTNQTSMYLCASSLGGSLNTEAFFGQGTRLTVV.

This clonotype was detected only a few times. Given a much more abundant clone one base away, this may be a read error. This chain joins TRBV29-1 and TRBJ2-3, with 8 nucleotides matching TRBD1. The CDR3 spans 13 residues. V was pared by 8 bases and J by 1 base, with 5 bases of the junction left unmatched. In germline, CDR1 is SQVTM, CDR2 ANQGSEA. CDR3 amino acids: CSSVTGGTDTQYF. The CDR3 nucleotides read TGCAGCAGTGTGACAGGGGGCACAGATACGCAGTATTTT.

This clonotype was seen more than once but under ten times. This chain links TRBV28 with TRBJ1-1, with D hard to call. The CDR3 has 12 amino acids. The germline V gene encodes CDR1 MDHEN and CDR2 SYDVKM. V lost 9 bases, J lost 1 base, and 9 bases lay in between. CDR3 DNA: TGTGCCAGTACCCTCCAGAACACTGAAGCTTTCTTT. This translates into CASTLQNTEAFF.

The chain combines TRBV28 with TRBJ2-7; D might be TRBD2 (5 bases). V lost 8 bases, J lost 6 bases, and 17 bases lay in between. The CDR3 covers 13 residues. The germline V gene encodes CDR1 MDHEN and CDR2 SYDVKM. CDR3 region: CASSQTDSPEQYF. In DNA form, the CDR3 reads TGTGCCAGCTCCCAAACGGACTCCCCCGAGCAGTACTTC.

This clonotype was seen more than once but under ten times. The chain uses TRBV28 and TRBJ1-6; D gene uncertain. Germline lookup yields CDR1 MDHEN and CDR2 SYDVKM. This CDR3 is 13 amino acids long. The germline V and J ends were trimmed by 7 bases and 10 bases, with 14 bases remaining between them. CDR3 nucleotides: TGTGCCAGCATTAAGCTTCTTGGGTCACCCCTCCACTTT. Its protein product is CASIKLLGSPLHF.